These 32 T cell receptor beta chains originate from one sample sequenced in a study of blood T cell repertoires in COVID-19. The assay was immunoSEQ multiplex PCR, and TCRdb's table has in-frame clones only and misses some. Of roughly 340,000 clones in the sample, about 90% are singletons; the top ten hold less than 3.5%. Input material: peripheral blood. Source of these receptors: a woman aged 18-29 years who had recovered from COVID-19.

This clone was seen a single time. This chain connects TRBV4-3 to TRBJ2-3, with TRBD2 as a possible D gene (6 bases). V gave up 3 bases and J gave up 0 bases, with 10 bases separating them. Germline CDR1 and CDR2: LGHNA and YSLEER. The CDR3 length is 15 residues. CDR3 sequence reads: CASSHLSGSTDTQYF. The CDR3 DNA sequence: TGCGCCAGCAGCCATCTTAGCGGAAGCACAGATACGCAGTATTTT.

The genes are TRBV27 and TRBJ2-4, with D tentatively TRBD1 (6 bases). The CDR3 length is 15 residues. Germline loops: CDR1 MNHEY, CDR2 SMNVEV (reference sequence). V dropped 10 bases and J dropped 6 bases, with 22 bases sitting between them. CDR3 residues: CAIAPEGVEGNIQYF. CDR3 nucleotides: TGTGCCATAGCGCCCGAGGGGGTTGAGGGAAACATTCAGTACTTC.

The chain couples TRBV2 to TRBJ1-3, with no clear D. Per germline, CDR1 SNHLY and CDR2 FYNNEI. Trimming took off 0 bases at V and 2 bases at J, with 5 bases between the two ends. The CDR3 spans 14 residues. The CDR3 here is CASSEARPGNTIYF. The CDR3 DNA sequence: TGTGCCAGCAGTGAAGCTCGTCCTGGAAACACCATATATTTT.

J is TRBJ1-1 and V is TRBV7-6, with no clear D. CDR3 length: 13 residues. V was trimmed by 5 bases and J by 0 bases, leaving 7 bases between them. CDR1 and CDR2 (germline): SGHVS, FNYEAQ. CDR3 amino acids: CASSKDLNTEAFF. The CDR3 nucleotides read TGTGCCAGCAGCAAGGACTTGAACACTGAAGCTTTCTTT.

Details on this clone: The same CDR3 can be traced to other DNA sequences in this sample. The J gene is TRBJ2-1, the V gene TRBV7-2; TRBD1 aligns across 11 bases. Per germline, CDR1 SGHTA and CDR2 FQGNSA. CDR3 length: 16 residues. V was pared by 6 bases and J by 4 bases, with 8 bases of the junction left unmatched. CDR3 DNA: TGTGCCAGCAGTTCTCGGGGGACAGGGGGGTACAATGAGCAGTTCTTC. This translates into CASSSRGTGGYNEQFF.

This chain connects TRBV30 to TRBJ1-6; D uncertain. CDR1 and CDR2 from the germline V gene are GTSNPN and SVGIG (reference sequence). The ends were cut back, 3 bases at V and 5 bases at J, with 8 bases in the middle. CDR3 length equals 13 residues. The CDR3 DNA sequence: TGTGCCTGGAGACGTGAGAATAATTCACCCCTCCACTTT. It specifies CAWRRENNSPLHF.

J is TRBJ1-2 and V is TRBV4-3, with 11 bases identical to TRBD1. V shed 3 bases and J 8 bases; nucleotides not matched to a gene: 8. Germline V gene sequence: CDR1 LGHNA, CDR2 YSLEER. CDR3 size: 15 residues. The CDR3 DNA is TGCGCCAGCAGCCACCTCGGGACAGGGGGTCAGGGCTACACCTTC. Translation gives CASSHLGTGGQGYTF.

This clone was observed a few times. This chain links TRBV6-5 with TRBJ1-3; D gene unclear. Trimming took off 4 bases at V and 0 bases at J, with 4 bases between the two ends. Germline V CDR1 and CDR2: MNHEY, SVGAGI. This CDR3 is 13 amino acids long. The CDR3 reads CASSSSSGNTIYF. The CDR3 DNA reads as TGTGCCAGCAGTTCTAGCTCTGGAAACACCATATATTTT.

V usage is TRBV24-1 and J usage is TRBJ1-1; TRBD1 is a possible D gene (6 bases). Germline V gene lookup returns CDR1 KGHDR and CDR2 SFDVKD. Trimming took off 10 bases at V and 7 bases at J, with 15 bases between the two ends. The CDR3 spans 12 residues. In nucleotides, the CDR3 is TGTGCCACTGACGGGGGGCGGGGTGAAGCTTTCTTT. Translated, it gives CATDGGRGEAFF.

The chain is built from TRBV25-1 and TRBJ1-1; D unresolved. The CDR3 covers 11 residues. Between the trimmed V and J ends, which lost 5 bases and 10 bases, there was a span of 11 bases. Germline-derived CDR1 and CDR2 are MGHDK and SYGVNS. The CDR3 sequence: CASSISLLAFF. The CDR3, as DNA: TGTGCCAGCAGTATCTCCCTTTTAGCTTTCTTT.

V and J are TRBV7-2 and TRBJ1-1, with D hard to call. The germline gives CDR1 SGHTA, CDR2 FQGNSA. CDR3 size: 12 residues. V dropped 5 bases and J dropped 2 bases, with 6 bases sitting between them. In DNA, the CDR3 is TGTGCCAGCAGCCCCTATAACACTGAAGCTTTCTTT. It codes for CASSPYNTEAFF.

The chain joins TRBV18 to TRBJ2-3, with 8 bases lining up with TRBD2. Germline V lookup: CDR1 KGHSH, CDR2 LQKENI. The CDR3 has 18 residues. V dropped 2 bases and J dropped 0; count of bases not matched to a gene: 10. The CDR3 loop reads CASSPLAGGFSSTDTQYF. CDR3 bases: TGTGCCAGCTCACCATTGGCGGGAGGCTTTTCTAGCACAGATACGCAGTATTTT. Full variable domain (rest looked up from reference TRBV18 and TRBJ2-3): NAGVMQNPRHLVRRRGQEARLRCSPMKGHSHVYWYRQLPEEGLKFMVYLQKENIIDESGMPKERFSAEFPKEGPSILRIQQVVRGDSAAYFCASSPLAGGFSSTDTQYFGPGTRLTVL.

The chain recombines TRBV9 with TRBJ2-1, with TRBD1 as a possible D gene (7 bases). The CDR3 has 16 residues. Germline V CDR1 and CDR2: SGDLS, YYNGEE. The V and J ends lost 0 bases and 4 bases respectively, with 14 bases between them. The CDR3 DNA is TGTGCCAGCAGCGTAGCGGAGGGGGCGAGTTACAATGAGCAGTTCTTC. It is translated as CASSVAEGASYNEQFF.

The chain uses TRBV4-3 and TRBJ2-2; D is ambiguous. Germline CDR1 is LGHNA and CDR2 is YSLEER. CDR3 length equals 18 residues. V shed 0 bases and J shed 1 base, with 15 bases lying between them. CDR3 bases: TGCGCCAGCAGCCAAGAGAGGTTTTCGCCCCTGAACACCGGGGAGCTGTTTTTT. This codes for CASSQERFSPLNTGELFF.

The rearrangement links TRBV6-5 to TRBJ1-2; no definite D call. The CDR3 runs 15 residues. V lost 0 bases and J 5 bases, leaving 13 bases between the germline ends. Germline V gene lookup returns CDR1 MNHEY and CDR2 SVGAGI. The CDR3 bases are TGTGCCAGCAGTTACTCGCGCGAATTATATTATGGCTACACCTTC. Translating gives CASSYSRELYYGYTF.

This chain links TRBV11-3 with TRBJ2-3; D call uncertain. This CDR3 spans 14 amino acids. The V end was cut by 2 bases, the J end by 1 base, with 7 bases between. CDR1 is SGHNT, CDR2 YENEEA, per germline. Written as DNA, the CDR3 is TGTGCCAGCAGCTTATTTCGCGGCACAGATACGCAGTATTTT. Its protein is CASSLFRGTDTQYF.

CDR3 in amino acids: CASSQGSRGLNEKLFF. The CDR3, as DNA: TGCGCCAGCAGCCAAGGTAGCAGGGGCCTTAATGAAAAACTGTTTTTT. This rearrangement joins TRBV4-3 to TRBJ1-4; perhaps TRBD1 as D (6 bases). Germline V gene data show CDR1 as LGHNA and CDR2 as YSLEER. V lost 1 base and J lost 4, with 13 bases in between. The CDR3 length is 16 residues.

The V gene is TRBV5-6, the J gene TRBJ1-4; 9 nucleotides align to TRBD1. With 0 bases clipped from V and 5 bases from J, the junction kept 2 bases outside the gene matches. CDR1 and CDR2 from the germline V gene are SGHDT and YYEEEE. CDR3 length equals 15 residues. CDR3 amino acids: CASSLAGTGNEKLFF. CDR3 nucleotide sequence: TGTGCCAGCAGCTTGGCCGGGACAGGGAATGAAAAACTGTTTTTT. The complete variable domain, with remaining parts taken from reference TRBV5-6 and TRBJ1-4, reads DAGVTQSPTHLIKTRGQQVTLRCSPKSGHDTVSWYQQALGQGPQFIFQYYEEEERQRGNFPDRFSGHQFPNYSSELNVNALLLGDSALYLCASSLAGTGNEKLFFGSGTQLSVL.

The chain combines TRBV21-1 with TRBJ2-7; the table assigns TRBD1, which was not confirmed against the DNA. TRBV21-1 is a listed pseudogene. The CDR3 loop spans 15 amino acids. The CDR3 here is CASSPLGTVGYEQYV. CDR3 in DNA: TGTGCCAGCAGCCCCCTGGGGACAGTCGGTTACGAGCAGTACGTC.

The chain has TRBV9 and TRBJ2-3; D not certain. This CDR3 comprises 15 residues. Trimming removed 0 bases at V and 3 bases at J, with 11 bases between. Looked up from germline, CDR1 is SGDLS and CDR2 is YYNGEE. The CDR3 DNA sequence: TGTGCCAGCAGCGTAGTCGAGAGGTTGACAGATACGCAGTATTTT. This encodes CASSVVERLTDTQYF.

The V call is TRBV6-2 or TRBV6-3, the J call TRBJ2-1; D may be TRBD2 (6 bases). Per the germline V gene, CDR1 is MNHEY and CDR2 is SVGEGT. V lost 2 bases, J lost 3 bases, and 11 bases lay in between. The CDR3 sequence is 15 residues long. CDR3 protein: CASSYGGLNYNEQFF. The CDR3 DNA is TGTGCCAGCAGTTACGGGGGACTCAACTACAATGAGCAGTTCTTC.

This sequence joins TRBV27 and TRBJ2-7; D not resolved. The CDR3 sequence is 13 residues long. The germline V gene has CDR1 MNHEY and CDR2 SMNVEV (reference sequence). The V and J ends lost 2 bases and 7 bases respectively, with 12 bases between them. For the CDR3, the DNA is TGTGCCAGCAGTTTAGGCATGGGCCAGGAGCAGTACGTC. Encoded protein: CASSLGMGQEQYV.

The chain joins TRBV10-3 to TRBJ2-3, with 8 bases that match TRBD1. The CDR3 runs 14 residues. Germline-derived CDR1 and CDR2 are ENHRY and SYGVKD. Losses at the gene ends were 6 bases for V and 1 base for J; bases not matched to a gene: 3. This CDR3 is CAIRKTGGTDTQYF. CDR3 coding DNA: TGTGCCATCAGGAAGACAGGGGGCACAGATACGCAGTATTTT.

The genes are TRBV5-6 and TRBJ2-2, with D perhaps matching TRBD2 (6 bases). V was cut by 3 bases and J by 5 bases, with 8 bases left in between. The length of the CDR3 is 13 residues. From germline, CDR1 is SGHDT and CDR2 YYEEEE. CDR3 amino acids: CASSYRETGELFF. In nucleotides, the CDR3 is TGTGCCAGCAGCTACCGGGAGACCGGGGAGCTGTTTTTT.

The chain links TRBV7-8 to TRBJ2-5; TRBD2 matches 10 bases. V was clipped by 2 bases and J by 0 bases; unmatched bases: 15. Germline V lookup: CDR1 SGHVS, CDR2 FQNEAQ. This CDR3 contains 20 residues. In nucleotides, the CDR3 is TGTGCCAGCAGCTTACCAGCGTGGTTGTCTAGCGGGAGAGACCAAGAGACCCAGTACTTC. Its translation: CASSLPAWLSSGRDQETQYF.

J is TRBJ1-5 and V is TRBV19, with a tentative D call TRBD1 (6 bases). Per germline, CDR1 LNHDA and CDR2 SQIVND (reference sequence). Trimming cost V 7 bases and J 3 bases, with 10 bases left between them. This CDR3 has 13 residues. CDR3 nucleotides: TGTGCCAGTACCACAGGGATCAATCAGCCCCAGCATTTT. Its protein is CASTTGINQPQHF.

The gene calls are TRBV19 and TRBJ2-5, with 7 positions matching TRBD2. V dropped 6 bases and J dropped 4; count of bases not matched to a gene: 11. Germline assignment: CDR1 LNHDA and CDR2 SQIVND (reference sequence). The CDR3 runs 15 residues. For the CDR3, the DNA is TGTGCCAGTAGCCCCGGGACTACCAATATAGAGACCCAGTACTTC. Protein product: CASSPGTTNIETQYF.

V gene TRBV7-9 combines with J gene TRBJ1-2; possible D gene TRBD1, 5 bases. Trimming left V 1 base short and J 5 bases short, with 8 bases between. CDR3 length: 13 amino acids. The V gene's germline CDR1 is SEHNR and CDR2 FQNEAQ (reference sequence). The DNA of the CDR3 is TGTGCCAGCAGCTTAGAGACAGTTTATGGCTACACCTTC. It translates to CASSLETVYGYTF. The full variable domain, completed using reference TRBV7-9 and TRBJ1-2, is DTGVSQNPRHKITKRGQNVTFRCDPISEHNRLYWYRQTLGQGPEFLTYFQNEAQLEKSRLLSDRFSAERPKGSFSTLEIQRTEQGDSAMYLCASSLETVYGYTFGSGTRLTVV.

In DNA form, the CDR3 reads TGTGCCAGCAGCGTAACCCGGACAGGGAAAGGGAACAATGAGCAGTTCTTC. Its protein product is CASSVTRTGKGNNEQFF. The V gene is TRBV9, the J gene TRBJ2-1; TRBD1 aligns across 8 bases. The CDR3 runs to 17 residues. Germline V CDR1 and CDR2: SGDLS, YYNGEE. Trimming cost V 1 base and J 5 bases; bases outside gene matches: 11.

Here the CDR3 DNA reads TGTGCCAGCAGCTTGTGGGACAGGGTTTGGGGCTACACCTTC. Translated, it gives CASSLWDRVWGYTF. The rearrangement uses TRBV5-8 and TRBJ1-2, with TRBD1 identical over 9 bases. After removal of 1 base from V and 8 bases from J, the junction contained 6 bases not matched to a gene. In germline, CDR1 is SGHTS, CDR2 YDEGEE. The CDR3 sequence is 14 residues long.

The chain links TRBV2 to TRBJ2-7; 11 nucleotides match TRBD2. This CDR3 has 13 residues. The V gene's germline CDR1 is SNHLY and CDR2 FYNNEI. Losses at the gene ends were 6 bases for V and 3 bases for J; bases not matched to a gene: 1. CDR3 protein: CASRGTSGYEQYV. Written as DNA, the CDR3 is TGTGCCAGCAGAGGGACTAGCGGCTACGAGCAGTACGTC.

The chain has TRBV5-1 and TRBJ2-7; the match to TRBD2 covers 8 bases. Germline-derived CDR1 and CDR2 are SGHRS and YFSETQ. The V and J ends lost 0 bases and 0 bases, in that order; junction bases with no gene match: 8. This CDR3 contains 17 residues. The CDR3 sequence: CASSLVFTGGPSYEQYV. In nucleotides, the CDR3 is TGCGCCAGCAGCTTGGTATTCACGGGAGGGCCCTCCTACGAGCAGTACGTC.